The present entry profiles one TCR beta chain with its context. Its antigen remains unidentified. This specimen belongs to a study of cytomegalovirus exposure and HLA in healthy donors. Overall study context: In an earlier analysis, around 100 million unique TCR beta sequences were found from approximately 190 million T cells.

Primers for the PCR totalled 60 Vbeta and 13 Jbeta. Produced via immunoSEQ multiplex PCR; TCRdb's table is partial and in-frame only. The data contain over 150,000 clones, about 85% of them singletons. The CDR3 has 14 residues. The V and J ends lost 7 bases and 3 bases respectively, with 15 bases between them. The germline CDR1 and CDR2 sequences are MDHEN and SYDVKM. Study-wide results and limits: Fewer N-insertions (relative to the roughly 720-donor mean) were reportedly seen in an Asian-associated ancestry cluster in a later analysis. Analyzed later, most CMV-associated TCR beta chains appeared HLA-restricted.

The rearrangement joins TRBV28 to TRBJ2-5; maybe TRBD1 (6 bases). The source of this sequence is a young man in good health and CMV-seropositive. Sequencing was carried out using PBMCs. CDR3 in amino acids: CASTTGWREETQYF. The CDR3, as DNA: TGTGCCAGCACCACAGGGTGGAGAGAAGAGACCCAGTACTTC.